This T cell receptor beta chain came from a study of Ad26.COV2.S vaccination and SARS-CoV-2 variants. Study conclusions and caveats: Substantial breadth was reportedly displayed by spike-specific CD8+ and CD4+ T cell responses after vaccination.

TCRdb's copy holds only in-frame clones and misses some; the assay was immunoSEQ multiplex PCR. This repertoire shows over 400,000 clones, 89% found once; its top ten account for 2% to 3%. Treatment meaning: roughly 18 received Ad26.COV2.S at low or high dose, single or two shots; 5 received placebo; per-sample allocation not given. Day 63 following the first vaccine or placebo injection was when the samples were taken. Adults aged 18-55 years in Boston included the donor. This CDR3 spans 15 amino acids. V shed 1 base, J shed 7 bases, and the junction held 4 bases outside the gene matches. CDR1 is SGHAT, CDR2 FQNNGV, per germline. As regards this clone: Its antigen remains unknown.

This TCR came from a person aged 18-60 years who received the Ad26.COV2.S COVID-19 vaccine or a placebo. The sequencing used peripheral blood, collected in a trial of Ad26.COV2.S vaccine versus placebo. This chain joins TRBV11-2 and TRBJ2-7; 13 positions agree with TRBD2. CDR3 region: CASSLGTSGSREQYV. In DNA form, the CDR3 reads TGTGCCAGCAGCTTAGGGACTAGCGGGAGTCGTGAGCAGTACGTC.